A selection of T cell receptor beta chains follows, all from one sample in a study of blood T cell repertoires in COVID-19. The repertoire was sequenced with immunoSEQ multiplex PCR; TCRdb's copy has only in-frame clones and lacks some. The table shows about 170,000 clones, with about 88% occurring only once. Material: peripheral blood. The origin of the receptors is a woman aged 80 or over in a cohort sampled during active or convalescent COVID-19. The CDR3 runs from the conserved cysteine through the conserved F or W. The D gene is left open where the match is weak. The size field is filled for only some rows; it gives once, few, many or a size class.

v_call	d_call	j_call	clone_size	cdr3_nt	cdr3_aa
TRBV19	TRBD1	TRBJ2-4	NA	TGTGCCAGTAGTATCGATCCGTCCGGAGGGACAGGGGGAGCCAAAAACATTCAGTACTTC	CASSIDPSGGTGGAKNIQYF
TRBV18	NA	TRBJ1-1	NA	TGTGCCAGCTCCCCAGTCGGGGACACTGAAGCTTTCTTT	CASSPVGDTEAFF
TRBV27	NA	TRBJ1-5	NA	TGTGCCAGCAGTTCCTCTCCCTATAATCAGCCCCAGCATTTT	CASSSSPYNQPQHF
TRBV27	NA	TRBJ2-2	NA	TGTGCCAGCAGTTTATCTGGGGGCGCCGACACCGGGGAGCTGTTTTTT	CASSLSGGADTGELFF
TRBV18	NA	TRBJ1-1	NA	TGTGCCAGCTCACCACTGGAGTTCCTGAACACTGAAGCTTTCTTT	CASSPLEFLNTEAFF
TRBV24-1	NA	TRBJ2-6	NA	TGTGCCACCAGTGACCCAAAACAGGGACATGGGGCCAACGTCCTGACTTTC	CATSDPKQGHGANVLTF
TRBV30	TRBD1	TRBJ1-2	NA	TGTGCCTGGAGACCCAGACAGGGAGGCTATGGCTACACCTTC	CAWRPRQGGYGYTF
TRBV19	NA	TRBJ2-4	NA	TGTGCCAGTAGTATAGCGGTAGCCAAAAACATTCAGTACTTC	CASSIAVAKNIQYF
TRBV11-2	NA	TRBJ1-2	NA	TGTGCCAGCAGCCACCGACACGGCTATGGCTACACCTTC	CASSHRHGYGYTF
TRBV25-1	TRBD1	TRBJ1-2	NA	TGTGCCAGCAATACCGGGACAGGCTCTGGCTACACCTTC	CASNTGTGSGYTF
TRBV4-1	NA	TRBJ2-3	once	TGCGCCAGCAGCGAACACGGCGGAGCCAGCACAGATACGCAGTATTTT	CASSEHGGASTDTQYF
TRBV10-1	TRBD2	TRBJ2-2	NA	TGCGCCGGATATAGCGGGAGAGGCACCGGGGAGCTGTTTTTT	CAGYSGRGTGELFF
TRBV11-2	NA	TRBJ2-3	NA	TGTGCCAGCAGCCATAGACGGGCGGGGGCCAAGGTAGATACGCAGTATTTT	CASSHRRAGAKVDTQYF
TRBV7-2	TRBD2	TRBJ2-6	once	TGTGCCAGCAGCTTGGCGATACTAGCGGGAAGCTCTGGGGCCAACGTCCTGACTTTC	CASSLAILAGSSGANVLTF
TRBV7-2	TRBD2	TRBJ2-3	NA	TGTGCCAGCAGCTCCTCTAGCGGGCTCACAGATACGCAGTATTTT	CASSSSSGLTDTQYF
TRBV9	TRBD1	TRBJ2-2	NA	TGTGCCAGCAGCAAGGGACAGGGTGGGAGGACCGGGGAGCTGTTTTTT	CASSKGQGGRTGELFF
TRBV6-5	NA	TRBJ1-2	NA	TGTGCCAGCAGACCCGACAGAAACTATGGCTACACCTTC	CASRPDRNYGYTF
TRBV7-8	TRBD1	TRBJ2-6	NA	TGTGCCAGCAGCGTTTGGACAGGGAAAGTCTCTGGGGCCAACGTCCTGACTTTC	CASSVWTGKVSGANVLTF
TRBV15	NA	TRBJ1-2	NA	TGTGCCACGCGACAGCGATCAAACTATGGCTACACCTTC	CATRQRSNYGYTF
TRBV7-2	NA	TRBJ2-7	NA	TGTGCCAGCAGCTTACGCCTTAGGACTTCCGCCTACGAGCAGTACTTC	CASSLRLRTSAYEQYF
TRBV5-6	NA	TRBJ1-6	NA	TGTGCCAGCAGCTTGGTAGACAGAATCAATTCACCCCTCCACTTT	CASSLVDRINSPLHF
TRBV7-2	TRBD1	TRBJ1-6	NA	TGTGCCAGCAGCCGACGACAGGGGTCGGAGTACCACTTT	CASSRRQGSEYHF
TRBV9	TRBD2	TRBJ2-3	NA	TGTGCCAGCAGCCCTCCGGGACTAGCAACAGATACGCAGTATTTT	CASSPPGLATDTQYF
TRBV6-6	TRBD1	TRBJ1-4	NA	TGTGCCAGCACTAGACAGGGCCAGGTTGAAAAACTGTTTTTT	CASTRQGQVEKLFF
TRBV5-1	TRBD2	TRBJ2-1	NA	TGCGCCAGCAGCTTGGGACTAGCGGGGTCATCCTACAATGAGCAGTTCTTC	CASSLGLAGSSYNEQFF
TRBV29-1	NA	TRBJ2-1	few	TGCAGCGTTGAAGTTATGGACAGCTACAATGAGCAGTTCTTC	CSVEVMDSYNEQFF
TRBV5-1	NA	TRBJ1-1	NA	TGCGCCAGCAGCTTGGCTGGCCGGGGAGAGTACACTGAAGCTTTCTTT	CASSLAGRGEYTEAFF
TRBV11-2	NA	TRBJ1-2	once	TGTGCCAGCAGCACCCAGGGCGCGGTTAACTATGGCTACACCTTC	CASSTQGAVNYGYTF
TRBV3-1/TRBV3-2	NA	TRBJ2-5	NA	TGTGCCAGCAGCCAAGGTGGGCGGGGTCGGTTGGAGACCCAGTACTTC	CASSQGGRGRLETQYF
TRBV6-2/TRBV6-3	TRBD1	TRBJ1-1	NA	TGTGCCAGCAGTTACCCGTTCCAGGGACAGATGAACACTGAAGCTTTCTTT	CASSYPFQGQMNTEAFF
TRBV7-9	TRBD1	TRBJ2-5	NA	TGTGCCAGCAGCTATCGGGACAGGGAAGAGACCCAGTACTTC	CASSYRDREETQYF
TRBV2	NA	TRBJ2-5	NA	TGTGCCAGCAGGGCCCAAGAGACCCAGTACTTC	CASRAQETQYF
TRBV3-1/TRBV3-2	NA	TRBJ1-4	NA	TGTGCCAGCAGCTCTGCTAGACAGGCTGAAAAACTGTTTTTT	CASSSARQAEKLFF
TRBV30	NA	TRBJ1-5	NA	TGTGCCTGGAGTCACCCCACCAGGAATCAGCCCCAGCATTTT	CAWSHPTRNQPQHF
TRBV6-5	NA	TRBJ2-5	NA	TGTGCCAGTAGCTCCGGGCGGGATGTCCAAGAGACCCAGTACTTC	CASSSGRDVQETQYF
TRBV28	NA	TRBJ2-3	NA	TGTGCCAGCAGTTTCCCTCAGGGGTTGAGTCCAGATACGCAGTATTTT	CASSFPQGLSPDTQYF
TRBV10-3	TRBD2	TRBJ2-7	NA	TGTGCCATCAGTGAGAGGCTAGCGGGGGGCGATTCCTACGAGCAGTACTTC	CAISERLAGGDSYEQYF
TRBV19	TRBD2	TRBJ2-1	few	TGTGCCAGCAACACACTAGCGGGAGATAACAATGAGCAGTTCTTC	CASNTLAGDNNEQFF
TRBV13	NA	TRBJ1-4	NA	TGTGCCAGCAGTTCCGGGACTGATAATGAAAAACTGTTTTTT	CASSSGTDNEKLFF
TRBV27	NA	TRBJ2-6	NA	TGTGCCAGCAGGAGAGAGAGCTCTGGGGCCAACGTCCTGACTTTC	CASRRESSGANVLTF
TRBV6-5	NA	TRBJ1-1	NA	TGTGCCAGCAGCCGGGTCGCCCTCGCTGAAGCTTTCTTT	CASSRVALAEAFF
TRBV30	NA	TRBJ1-5	NA	TGTGCCTGGAGTTTCCCGGGTAATCAGCCCCAGCATTTT	CAWSFPGNQPQHF